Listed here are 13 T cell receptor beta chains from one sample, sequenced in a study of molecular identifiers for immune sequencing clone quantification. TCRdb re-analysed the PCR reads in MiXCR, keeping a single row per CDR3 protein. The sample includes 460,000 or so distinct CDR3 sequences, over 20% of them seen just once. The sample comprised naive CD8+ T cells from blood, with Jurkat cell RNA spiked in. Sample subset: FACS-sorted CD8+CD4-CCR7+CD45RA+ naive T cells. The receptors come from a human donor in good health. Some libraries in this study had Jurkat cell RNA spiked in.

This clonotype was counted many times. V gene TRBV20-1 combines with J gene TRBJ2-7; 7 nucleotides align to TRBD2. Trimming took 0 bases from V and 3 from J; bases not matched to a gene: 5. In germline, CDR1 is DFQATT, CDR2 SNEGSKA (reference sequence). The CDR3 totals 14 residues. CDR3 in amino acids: CSARDRGGSYEQYF. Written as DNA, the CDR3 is TGCAGTGCTAGAGATAGGGGCGGGAGCTACGAGCAGTACTTC.

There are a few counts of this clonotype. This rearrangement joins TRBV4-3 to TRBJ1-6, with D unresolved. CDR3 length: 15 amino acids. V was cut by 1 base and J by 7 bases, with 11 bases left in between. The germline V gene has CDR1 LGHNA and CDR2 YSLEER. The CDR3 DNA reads TGCGCCAGCAGCCAAGGGGTCGGAGGAAATTCACCCCTCCACTTT. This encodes CASSQGVGGNSPLHF.

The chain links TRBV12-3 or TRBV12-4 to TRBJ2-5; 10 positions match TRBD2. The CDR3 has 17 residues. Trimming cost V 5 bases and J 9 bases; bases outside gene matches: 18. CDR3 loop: CASSPGASGSSWGAQYF. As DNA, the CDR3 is TGTGCCAGCAGTCCGGGGGCTAGCGGGAGTTCATGGGGCGCCCAGTACTTC.

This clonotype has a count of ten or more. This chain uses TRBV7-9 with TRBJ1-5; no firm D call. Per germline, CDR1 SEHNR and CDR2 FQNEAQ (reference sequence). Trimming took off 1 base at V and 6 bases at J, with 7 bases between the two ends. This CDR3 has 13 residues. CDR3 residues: CASSLGFSQPQHF. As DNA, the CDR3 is TGTGCCAGCAGCTTAGGATTCAGTCAGCCCCAGCATTTT. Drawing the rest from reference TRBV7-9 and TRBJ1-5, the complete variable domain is DTGVSQNPRHKITKRGQNVTFRCDPISEHNRLYWYRQTLGQGPEFLTYFQNEAQLEKSRLLSDRFSAERPKGSFSTLEIQRTEQGDSAMYLCASSLGFSQPQHFGDGTRLSIL.

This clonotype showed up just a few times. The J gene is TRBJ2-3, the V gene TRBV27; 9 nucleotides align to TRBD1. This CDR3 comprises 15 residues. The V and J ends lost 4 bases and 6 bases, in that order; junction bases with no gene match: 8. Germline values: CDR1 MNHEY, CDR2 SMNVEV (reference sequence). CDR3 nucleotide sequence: TGTGCCAGCAGTTCACTGGACAGGGGAGTGGATACGCAGTATTTT. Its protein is CASSSLDRGVDTQYF.

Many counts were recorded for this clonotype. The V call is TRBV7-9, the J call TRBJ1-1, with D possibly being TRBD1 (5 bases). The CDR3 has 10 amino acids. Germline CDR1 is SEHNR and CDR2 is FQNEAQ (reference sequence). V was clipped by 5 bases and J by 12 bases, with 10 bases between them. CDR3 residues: CASSPQGSFF. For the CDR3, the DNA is TGTGCCAGCAGCCCCCAGGGCTCTTTCTTT.

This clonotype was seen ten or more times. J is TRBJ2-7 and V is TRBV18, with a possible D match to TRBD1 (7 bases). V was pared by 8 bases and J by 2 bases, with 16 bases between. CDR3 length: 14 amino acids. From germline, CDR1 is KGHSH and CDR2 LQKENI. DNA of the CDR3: TGTGCCAGCAGTCCCGGCAGGGGGGCCTACGAGCAGTACTTC. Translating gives CASSPGRGAYEQYF.

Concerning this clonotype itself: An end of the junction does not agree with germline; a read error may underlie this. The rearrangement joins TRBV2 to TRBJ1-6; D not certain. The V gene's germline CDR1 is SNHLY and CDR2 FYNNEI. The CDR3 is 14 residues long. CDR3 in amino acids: CASSDFGPNSPLRF. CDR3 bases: TGTGCCAGCAGTGATTTTGGTCCTAATTCACCCCTCCGCTTT.

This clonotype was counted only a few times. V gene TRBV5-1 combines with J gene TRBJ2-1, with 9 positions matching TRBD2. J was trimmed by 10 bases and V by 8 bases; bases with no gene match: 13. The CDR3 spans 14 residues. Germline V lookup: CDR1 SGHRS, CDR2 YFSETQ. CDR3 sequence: CASFDGAGGQEQFF. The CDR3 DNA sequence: TGCGCCAGTTTCGACGGGGCGGGGGGGCAAGAGCAGTTCTTC. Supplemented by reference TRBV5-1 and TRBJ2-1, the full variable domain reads KAGVTQTPRYLIKTRGQQVTLSCSPISGHRSVSWYQQTPGQGLQFLFEYFSETQRNKGNFPGRFSGRQFSNSRSEMNVSTLELGDSALYLCASFDGAGGQEQFFGPGTRLTVL.

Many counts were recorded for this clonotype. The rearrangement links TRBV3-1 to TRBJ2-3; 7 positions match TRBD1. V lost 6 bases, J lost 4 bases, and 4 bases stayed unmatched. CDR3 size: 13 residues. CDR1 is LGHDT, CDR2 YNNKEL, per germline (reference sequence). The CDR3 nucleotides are TGTGCCAGCAGGGGGACAGTGGCAGATACGCAGTATTTT. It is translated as CASRGTVADTQYF.

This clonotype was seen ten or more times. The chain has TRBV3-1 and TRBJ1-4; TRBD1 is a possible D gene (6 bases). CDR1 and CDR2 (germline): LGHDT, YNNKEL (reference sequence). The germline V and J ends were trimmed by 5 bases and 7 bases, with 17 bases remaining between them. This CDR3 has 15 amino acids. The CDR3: CASSSWTEGSEKLFF. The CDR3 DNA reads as TGTGCCAGCAGCTCGTGGACAGAGGGAAGTGAAAAACTGTTTTTT.

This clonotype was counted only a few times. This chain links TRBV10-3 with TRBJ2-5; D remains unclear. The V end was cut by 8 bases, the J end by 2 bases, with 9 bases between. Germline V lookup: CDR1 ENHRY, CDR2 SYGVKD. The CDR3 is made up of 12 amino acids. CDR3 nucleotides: TGTGCCATCGGTTCAGTACAAGAGACCCAGTACTTC. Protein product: CAIGSVQETQYF.

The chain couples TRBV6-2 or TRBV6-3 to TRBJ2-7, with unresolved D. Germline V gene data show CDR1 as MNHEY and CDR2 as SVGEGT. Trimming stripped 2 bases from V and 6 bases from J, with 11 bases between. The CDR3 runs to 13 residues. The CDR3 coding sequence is TGTGCCAGCAGTTACGTAGATCGACCCGAGCAGTACTTC. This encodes CASSYVDRPEQYF.